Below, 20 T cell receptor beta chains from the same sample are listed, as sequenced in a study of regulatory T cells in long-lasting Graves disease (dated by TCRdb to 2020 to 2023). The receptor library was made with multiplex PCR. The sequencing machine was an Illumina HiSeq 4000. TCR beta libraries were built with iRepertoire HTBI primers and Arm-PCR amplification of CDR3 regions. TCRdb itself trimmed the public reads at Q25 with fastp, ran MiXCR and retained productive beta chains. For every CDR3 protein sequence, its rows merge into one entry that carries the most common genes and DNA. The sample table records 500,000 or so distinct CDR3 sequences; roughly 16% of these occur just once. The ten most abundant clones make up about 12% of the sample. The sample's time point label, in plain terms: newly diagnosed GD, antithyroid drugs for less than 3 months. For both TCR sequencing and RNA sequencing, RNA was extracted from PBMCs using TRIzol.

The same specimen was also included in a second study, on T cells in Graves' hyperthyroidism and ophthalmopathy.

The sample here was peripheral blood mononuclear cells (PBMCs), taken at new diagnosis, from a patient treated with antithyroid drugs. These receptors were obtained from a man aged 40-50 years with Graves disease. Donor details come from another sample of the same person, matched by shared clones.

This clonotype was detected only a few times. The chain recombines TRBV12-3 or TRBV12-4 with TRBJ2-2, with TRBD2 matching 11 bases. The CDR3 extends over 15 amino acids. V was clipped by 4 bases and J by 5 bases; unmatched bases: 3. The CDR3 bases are TGTGCCAGCAGTTCTAGCGGGAGGACGACCGGGGAGCTGTTTTTT. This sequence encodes CASSSSGRTTGELFF.

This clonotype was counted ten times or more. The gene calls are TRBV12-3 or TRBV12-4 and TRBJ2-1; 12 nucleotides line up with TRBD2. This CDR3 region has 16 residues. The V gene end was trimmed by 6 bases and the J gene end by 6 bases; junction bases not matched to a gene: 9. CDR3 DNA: TGTGCCAGCAGCTCGGCTAGCGGGAGGGCCCCCAATGAGCAGTTCTTC. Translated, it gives CASSSASGRAPNEQFF.

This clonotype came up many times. Here the CDR3 reads CAWSAGTQETQYF. DNA for the CDR3: TGTGCCTGGAGCGCGGGGACCCAAGAGACCCAGTACTTC. This rearrangement joins TRBV30 to TRBJ2-5, with D perhaps matching TRBD2 (6 bases). The CDR3 runs to 13 residues. The ends were cut back, 3 bases at V and 1 base at J, with 9 bases in the middle. Germline V gene sequence: CDR1 GTSNPN, CDR2 SVGIG (reference sequence).

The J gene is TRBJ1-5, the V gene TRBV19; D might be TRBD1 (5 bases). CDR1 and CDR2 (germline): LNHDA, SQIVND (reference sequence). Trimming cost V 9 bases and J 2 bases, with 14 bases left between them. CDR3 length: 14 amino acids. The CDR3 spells CARGAGSGNQPQHF. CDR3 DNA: TGTGCCAGAGGGGCGGGCTCGGGCAATCAGCCCCAGCATTTT.

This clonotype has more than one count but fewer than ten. CDR3 sequence: CSARGVDTGELFF. For the CDR3, the DNA is TGCAGTGCTAGGGGGGTAGACACCGGGGAGCTGTTTTTT. The chain links TRBV20-1 to TRBJ2-2, with D tentatively TRBD1 or TRBD2 (5 bases each). This CDR3 contains 13 residues. V lost 3 bases to trimming and J lost 3 bases, with 8 bases between them. Germline CDR1 is DFQATT and CDR2 is SNEGSKA (reference sequence).

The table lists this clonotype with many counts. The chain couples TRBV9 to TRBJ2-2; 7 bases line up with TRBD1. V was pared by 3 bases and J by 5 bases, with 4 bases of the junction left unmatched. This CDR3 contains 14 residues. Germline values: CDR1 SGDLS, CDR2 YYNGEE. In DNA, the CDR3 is TGTGCCAGCAGCGCGACAGGGTTGACCGGGGAGCTGTTTTTT. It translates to CASSATGLTGELFF.

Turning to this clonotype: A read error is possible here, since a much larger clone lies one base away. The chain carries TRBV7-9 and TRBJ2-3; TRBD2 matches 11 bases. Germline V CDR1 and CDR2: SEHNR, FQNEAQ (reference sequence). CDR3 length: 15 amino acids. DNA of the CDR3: TGTGCCTGCAGCTTAAGACCTAGCGGGAGGGATACGCAGTATTTT. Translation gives CACSLRPSGRDTQYF.

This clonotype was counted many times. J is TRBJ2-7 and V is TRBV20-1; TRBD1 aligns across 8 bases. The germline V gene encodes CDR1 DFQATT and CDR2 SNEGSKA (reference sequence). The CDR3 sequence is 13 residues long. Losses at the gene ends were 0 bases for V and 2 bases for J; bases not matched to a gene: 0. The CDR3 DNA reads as TGCAGTGCTAGAGAGGACAGGGCCTACGAGCAGTACTTC. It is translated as CSAREDRAYEQYF.

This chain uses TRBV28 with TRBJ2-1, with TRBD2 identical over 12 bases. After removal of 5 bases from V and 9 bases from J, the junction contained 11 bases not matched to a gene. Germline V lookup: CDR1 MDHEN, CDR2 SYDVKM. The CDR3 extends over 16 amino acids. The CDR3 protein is CASSPLTSGRIGEQFF. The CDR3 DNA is TGTGCCAGCAGTCCACTGACTAGCGGGAGAATCGGTGAGCAGTTCTTC.

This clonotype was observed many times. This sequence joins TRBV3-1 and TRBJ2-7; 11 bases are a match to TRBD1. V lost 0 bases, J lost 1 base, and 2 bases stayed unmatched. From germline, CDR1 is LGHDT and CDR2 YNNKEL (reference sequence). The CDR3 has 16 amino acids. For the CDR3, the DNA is TGTGCCAGCAGCCAAGAAGGACAGGGGGCATCCTACGAGCAGTACTTC. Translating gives CASSQEGQGASYEQYF.

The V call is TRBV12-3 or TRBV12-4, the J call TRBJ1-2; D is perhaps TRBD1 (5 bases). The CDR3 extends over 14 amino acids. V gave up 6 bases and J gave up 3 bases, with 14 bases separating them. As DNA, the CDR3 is TGTGCCAGCAGCGTACTTGGACACGACTATGGCTACACCTTC. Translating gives CASSVLGHDYGYTF.

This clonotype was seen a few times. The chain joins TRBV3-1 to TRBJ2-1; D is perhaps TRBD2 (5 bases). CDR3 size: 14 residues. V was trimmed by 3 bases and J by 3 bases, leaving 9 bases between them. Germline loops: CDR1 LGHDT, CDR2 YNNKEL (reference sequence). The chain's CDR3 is CASSHLGDYNEQFF. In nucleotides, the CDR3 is TGTGCCAGCAGCCACCTCGGGGACTACAATGAGCAGTTCTTC.

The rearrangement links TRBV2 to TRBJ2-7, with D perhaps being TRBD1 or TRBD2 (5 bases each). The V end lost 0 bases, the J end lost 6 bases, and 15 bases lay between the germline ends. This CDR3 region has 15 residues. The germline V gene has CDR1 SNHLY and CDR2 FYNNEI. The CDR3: CASSEAGTFGGEQYF. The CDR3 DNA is TGTGCCAGCAGTGAAGCTGGGACGTTCGGAGGCGAGCAGTACTTC.

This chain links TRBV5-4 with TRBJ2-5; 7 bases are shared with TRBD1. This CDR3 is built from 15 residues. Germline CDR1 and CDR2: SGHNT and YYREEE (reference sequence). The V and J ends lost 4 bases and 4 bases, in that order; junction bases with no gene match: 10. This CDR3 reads CASSPHTGAGETQYF. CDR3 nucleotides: TGTGCCAGCAGCCCGCATACAGGGGCCGGAGAGACCCAGTACTTC. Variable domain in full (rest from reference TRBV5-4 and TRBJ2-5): ETGVTQSPTHLIKTRGQQVTLRCSSQSGHNTVSWYQQALGQGPQFIFQYYREEENGRGNFPPRFSGLQFPNYSSELNVNALELDDSALYLCASSPHTGAGETQYFGPGTRLLVL.

The DNA of the CDR3 is TGTGCCAGCAGCGGCCGGGACAGGGTTTCTGGGGCCAACGTCCTGACTTTC. It specifies CASSGRDRVSGANVLTF. V and J are TRBV3-1 and TRBJ2-6; 9 positions agree with TRBD1. This CDR3 is 17 amino acids long. Germline CDR1 and CDR2: LGHDT and YNNKEL (reference sequence). The trim removed 5 bases at V and 1 base at J, leaving 6 bases unmatched.

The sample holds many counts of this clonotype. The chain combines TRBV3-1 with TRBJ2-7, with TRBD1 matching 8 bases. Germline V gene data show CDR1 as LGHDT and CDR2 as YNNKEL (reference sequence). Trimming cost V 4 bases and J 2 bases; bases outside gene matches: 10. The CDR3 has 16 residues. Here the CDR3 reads CASSPGTGPATYEQYF. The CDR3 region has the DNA TGTGCCAGCAGCCCGGGGACAGGACCGGCTACCTACGAGCAGTACTTC.

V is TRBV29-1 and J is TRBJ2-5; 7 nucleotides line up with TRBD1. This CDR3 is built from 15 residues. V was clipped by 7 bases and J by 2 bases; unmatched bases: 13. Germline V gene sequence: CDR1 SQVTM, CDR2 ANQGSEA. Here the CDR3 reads CSARFGTDNQETQYF. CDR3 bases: TGCAGCGCCCGGTTCGGGACAGATAATCAAGAGACCCAGTACTTC.

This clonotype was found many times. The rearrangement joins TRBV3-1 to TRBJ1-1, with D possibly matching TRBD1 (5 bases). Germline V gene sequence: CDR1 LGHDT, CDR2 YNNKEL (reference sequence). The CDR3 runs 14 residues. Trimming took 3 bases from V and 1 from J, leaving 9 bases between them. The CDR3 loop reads CASSQLGRNTEAFF. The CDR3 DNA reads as TGTGCCAGCAGCCAGTTGGGACGGAACACTGAAGCTTTCTTT.

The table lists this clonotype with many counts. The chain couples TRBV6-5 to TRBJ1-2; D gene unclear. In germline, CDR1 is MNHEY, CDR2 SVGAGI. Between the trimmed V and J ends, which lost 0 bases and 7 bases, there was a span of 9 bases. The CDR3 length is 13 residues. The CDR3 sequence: CASSYSEGFGYTF. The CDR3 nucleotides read TGTGCCAGCAGTTACTCGGAGGGTTTTGGCTACACCTTC.

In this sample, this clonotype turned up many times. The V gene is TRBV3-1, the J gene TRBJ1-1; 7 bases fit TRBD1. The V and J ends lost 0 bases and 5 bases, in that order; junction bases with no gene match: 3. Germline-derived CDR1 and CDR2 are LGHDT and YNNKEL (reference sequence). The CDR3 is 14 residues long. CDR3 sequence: CASSQDRGWTEAFF. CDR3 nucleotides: TGTGCCAGCAGCCAAGACAGGGGGTGGACTGAAGCTTTCTTT.